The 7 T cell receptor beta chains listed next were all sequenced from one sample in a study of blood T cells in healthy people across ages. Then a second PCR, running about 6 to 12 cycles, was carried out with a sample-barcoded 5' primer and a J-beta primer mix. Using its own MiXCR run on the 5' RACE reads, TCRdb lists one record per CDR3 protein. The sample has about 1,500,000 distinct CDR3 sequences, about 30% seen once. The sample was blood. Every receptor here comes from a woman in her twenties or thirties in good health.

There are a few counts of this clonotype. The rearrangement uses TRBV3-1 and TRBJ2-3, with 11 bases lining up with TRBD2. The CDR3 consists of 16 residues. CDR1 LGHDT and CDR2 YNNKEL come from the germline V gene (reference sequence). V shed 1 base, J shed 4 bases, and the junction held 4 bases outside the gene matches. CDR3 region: CASSQGTSGSADTQYF. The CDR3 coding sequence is TGTGCCAGCAGCCAAGGAACTAGCGGGAGTGCAGATACGCAGTATTTT.

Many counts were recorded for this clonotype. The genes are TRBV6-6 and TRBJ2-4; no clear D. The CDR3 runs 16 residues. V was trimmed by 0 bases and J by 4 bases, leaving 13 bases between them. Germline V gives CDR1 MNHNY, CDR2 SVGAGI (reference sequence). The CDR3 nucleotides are TGTGCCAGCAGTTACTCGCCGGGTAACTTTAAAAACATTCAGTACTTC. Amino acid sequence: CASSYSPGNFKNIQYF.

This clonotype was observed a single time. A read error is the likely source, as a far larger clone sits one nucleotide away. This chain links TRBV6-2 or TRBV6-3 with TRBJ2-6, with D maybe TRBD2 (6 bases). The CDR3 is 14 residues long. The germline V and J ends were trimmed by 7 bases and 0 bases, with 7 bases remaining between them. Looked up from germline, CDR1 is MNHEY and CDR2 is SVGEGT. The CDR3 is CASTGGSGANVLTF. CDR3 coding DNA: TGTGCCAGCACCGGGGGCTCTGGGGCCAACGTCCTGACTTTC.

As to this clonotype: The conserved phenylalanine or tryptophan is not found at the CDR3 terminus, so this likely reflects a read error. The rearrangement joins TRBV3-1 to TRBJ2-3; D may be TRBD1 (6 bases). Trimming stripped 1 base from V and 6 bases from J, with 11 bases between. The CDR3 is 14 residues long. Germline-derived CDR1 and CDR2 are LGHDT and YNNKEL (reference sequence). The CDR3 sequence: CASSQVQGADTQYV. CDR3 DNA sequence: TGTGCCAGCAGCCAAGTACAGGGTGCGGATACGCAGTATGTT.

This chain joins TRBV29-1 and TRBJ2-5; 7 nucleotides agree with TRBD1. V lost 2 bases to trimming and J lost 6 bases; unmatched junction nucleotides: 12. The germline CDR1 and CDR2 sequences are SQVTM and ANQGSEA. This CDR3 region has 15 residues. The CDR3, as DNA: TGCAGCGTTGAAAGGGCTACAGGGGTCCTGCAGACCCAGTACTTC. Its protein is CSVERATGVLQTQYF.

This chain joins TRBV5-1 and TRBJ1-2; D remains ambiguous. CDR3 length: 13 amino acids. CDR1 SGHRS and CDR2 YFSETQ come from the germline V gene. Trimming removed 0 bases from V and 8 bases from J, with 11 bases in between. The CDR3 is CASSLDRNDGYTF. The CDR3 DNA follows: TGCGCCAGCAGCTTGGACAGAAACGACGGCTACACCTTC.

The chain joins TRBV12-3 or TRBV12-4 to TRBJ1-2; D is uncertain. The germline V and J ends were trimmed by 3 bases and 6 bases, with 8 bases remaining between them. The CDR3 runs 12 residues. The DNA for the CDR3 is TGTGCCAGCAGTTTCGGGAGCCATGGCTACACCTTC. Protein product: CASSFGSHGYTF.